Below, 17 T cell receptor beta chains from the same sample are listed, as sequenced in a study of blood T cells in healthy people across ages. Sample-barcoded 5' priming and a J-beta primer mix drove a second PCR of roughly 7 to 11 cycles. Using its own MiXCR run on the 5' RACE reads, TCRdb lists one record per CDR3 protein. The sample carries under 1 million distinct CDR3 sequences, more than 40% recorded once. What was sequenced was blood. The receptor set was obtained from a man in his 60s in good health.

This clonotype was seen a handful of times. This CDR3 reads CASSLEIVAGYTGELFF. CDR3 coding DNA: TGTGCCAGCAGCTTAGAGATCGTGGCAGGGTACACCGGGGAGCTGTTTTTT. The chain is built from TRBV7-8 and TRBJ2-2; possibly TRBD1 for D (5 bases). The CDR3 is 17 amino acids. Deletions cut 1 base from V and 3 bases from J, with 15 bases between. The V gene's germline CDR1 is SGHVS and CDR2 FQNEAQ.

CDR3 sequence: CASSSGQAPLYEQYF. DNA of the CDR3: TGTGCCAGCAGCTCCGGGCAGGCACCCCTCTACGAGCAGTACTTC. The chain recombines TRBV7-9 with TRBJ2-7; D is undetermined. CDR3 length: 15 amino acids. CDR1 is SEHNR and CDR2 is FQNEAQ in the germline V gene (reference sequence). Deletions cut 4 bases from V and 3 bases from J, with 16 bases between. The full variable domain, rest sourced from reference TRBV7-9 and TRBJ2-7, is DTGVSQNPRHKITKRGQNVTFRCDPISEHNRLYWYRQTLGQGPEFLTYFQNEAQLEKSRLLSDRFSAERPKGSFSTLEIQRTEQGDSAMYLCASSSGQAPLYEQYFGPGTRLTVT.

This clonotype came up a few times. The CDR3 region is CASSQEIDSRETQYF. The DNA for the CDR3 is TGTGCCAGCAGCCAAGAAATCGACAGTCGAGAGACCCAGTACTTC. The chain combines TRBV3-1 with TRBJ2-5; weak D call: TRBD1 (5 bases). The CDR3 contains 15 residues. The germline V and J ends were trimmed by 0 bases and 4 bases, with 12 bases remaining between them. Germline V lookup: CDR1 LGHDT, CDR2 YNNKEL (reference sequence).

The V and J genes are TRBV9 and TRBJ2-5; D is unresolved. CDR3 length: 14 residues. Germline CDR1 SGDLS, CDR2 YYNGEE. Trimming took 3 bases from V and 3 from J, leaving 12 bases between them. This chain's CDR3 is CASSAAVGKETQYF. CDR3 bases: TGTGCCAGCAGCGCCGCGGTGGGGAAAGAGACCCAGTACTTC.

The chain recombines TRBV6-2 or TRBV6-3 with TRBJ2-3; TRBD2 matches 9 bases. The V segment lost 4 bases and the J segment 2 bases; nucleotides outside the gene matches: 7. CDR3 length: 16 residues. Per germline, CDR1 MNHEY and CDR2 SVGEGT. As DNA, the CDR3 is TGTGCCAGCAGTTCCGTAGCGGGGGCCTTCACAGATACGCAGTATTTT. It specifies CASSSVAGAFTDTQYF.

The V and J genes are TRBV12-3 or TRBV12-4 and TRBJ2-1, with 9 bases fitting TRBD2. The DNA end is a closer match to TRBJ2-7, so the J assignment may be wrong. This CDR3 has 16 residues. The CDR3 region has the DNA TGTGCCAGCAGTCAGTCGGGGCGGGGGGGCTACAATGAGCAGTACTTC. This gives the protein CASSQSGRGGYNEQYF.

This clonotype is a singleton in its sample. The chain recombines TRBV20-1 with TRBJ1-1, with a tentative D call TRBD1 (6 bases). Germline lookup yields CDR1 DFQATT and CDR2 SNEGSKA (reference sequence). This CDR3 is built from 15 residues. The V end lost 2 bases, the J end lost 7 bases, and 20 bases lay between the germline ends. DNA of the CDR3: TGCAGTGCTAGATCACGAACAGGGCGGCCGGGTGAAGCTTTCTTT. Amino acid sequence: CSARSRTGRPGEAFF.

The chain employs TRBV20-1 and TRBJ2-7; the D gene could be TRBD1 or TRBD2 (5 bases each). Germline V gene sequence: CDR1 DFQATT, CDR2 SNEGSKA (reference sequence). This CDR3 is 15 amino acids long. Trimming took 3 bases from V and 6 from J, leaving 21 bases between them. The CDR3 spells CSARLRGRSPREQYF. As DNA, the CDR3 is TGCAGTGCTAGGCTCCGGGGACGGTCACCTCGCGAGCAGTACTTC.

V usage is TRBV11-2 and J usage is TRBJ2-4; D unclear. Matching the DNA end better, TRBJ2-7 makes the J call doubtful. The CDR3 consists of 15 residues. CDR1 is SGHAT and CDR2 is FQNNGV in the germline V gene. In nucleotides, the CDR3 is TGTGCCAGCAGCTTAACAGACAACTCCTACCACGAGCAGTACTTC. Protein sequence: CASSLTDNSYHEQYF.

The table lists this clonotype with a few counts. The rearrangement links TRBV6-2 or TRBV6-3 to TRBJ2-7; 7 nucleotides align to TRBD1. Germline loops: CDR1 MNHEY, CDR2 SVGEGT. The CDR3 length is 15 residues. Losses at the gene ends were 1 base for V and 0 bases for J; bases not matched to a gene: 3. The CDR3 loop is CASSYFRDSSYEQYF. In nucleotides, the CDR3 is TGTGCCAGCAGTTACTTCCGGGACAGCTCCTACGAGCAGTACTTC.

This clonotype occurred a few times. The chain is built from TRBV7-2 and TRBJ1-1; D unclear. The CDR3 is 14 residues long. Germline CDR1 SGHTA, CDR2 FQGNSA. V was pared by 1 base and J by 4 bases, with 10 bases between. Here the CDR3 reads CASSLGPTGTEAFF. The CDR3 DNA follows: TGTGCCAGCAGCTTAGGACCAACGGGCACTGAAGCTTTCTTT.

The rearrangement uses TRBV7-9 and TRBJ2-7; tentatively, D is TRBD2 (5 bases). Germline CDR1 and CDR2: SEHNR and FQNEAQ (reference sequence). The CDR3 consists of 16 residues. Trimming left V 5 bases short and J 2 bases short, with 19 bases between. CDR3: CASSLSYGVGAYEQYF. DNA for the CDR3: TGTGCCAGCAGCCTATCCTACGGGGTTGGAGCCTACGAGCAGTACTTC.

This sequence joins TRBV18 and TRBJ2-3, with D hard to call. In germline, CDR1 is KGHSH, CDR2 LQKENI. The CDR3 contains 16 residues. Trimming removed 3 bases from V and 2 bases from J, with 15 bases in between. CDR3 sequence reads: CASSPKTLPTTDTQYF. CDR3 coding DNA: TGTGCCAGCTCACCCAAGACACTCCCCACCACAGATACGCAGTATTTT.

This clonotype has a handful of counts. The chain combines TRBV7-2 with TRBJ2-7; 13 bases are shared with TRBD2. Germline V CDR1 and CDR2: SGHTA, FQGNSA. The CDR3 totals 18 residues. V lost 1 base and J lost 0; bases outside the gene matches: 6. The CDR3 region has the DNA TGTGCCAGCAGCTTAGGGGGGACTAGCGGGGTTAGCTCCTACGAGCAGTACTTC. Encoded protein: CASSLGGTSGVSSYEQYF.

This clonotype was detected many times. The gene calls are TRBV21-1 and TRBJ1-6; the DNA was not used to check the table's D call, TRBD1. TRBV21-1 is designated a pseudogene. This CDR3 is built from 12 residues. The CDR3 nucleotides are TGCCCCCACCCTGGAATCGATTCACCCCTCCACTTT. Residues: CPHPGIDSPLHF.

The chain couples TRBV20-1 to TRBJ2-7; 7 nucleotides match TRBD1. CDR3 length: 15 residues. CDR1 is DFQATT, CDR2 SNEGSKA, per germline (reference sequence). The J segment lost 0 bases and the V segment lost 0 bases, leaving 5 bases of the junction unmatched. CDR3 DNA sequence: TGCAGTGCTAGAGACCGACAGGGACCCTCCTACGAGCAGTACTTC. Its translation is CSARDRQGPSYEQYF.

The V call is TRBV7-2, the J call TRBJ2-5; possibly TRBD2 for D (7 bases). V lost 2 bases, J lost 4 bases, and 14 bases lay in between. Germline V gene sequence: CDR1 SGHTA, CDR2 FQGNSA. There are 15 residues in the CDR3. The CDR3 DNA follows: TGTGCCAGCAGCTTAACCCGCGGGGGCGTAGAGACCCAGTACTTC. Encoded protein: CASSLTRGGVETQYF.